Listed below are T cell receptor beta chains from one sample, sequenced in a study of cytomegalovirus exposure and HLA in healthy donors. Sequencing used immunoSEQ multiplex PCR; TCRdb keeps in-frame clones, though not all of them. The profile shows roughly 200,000 clones, approximately 70% of them singletons. The sequencing input was PBMCs. The receptors shown here come from a man aged 40-49 years in good health and CMV-seropositive. CDR3s include the opening cysteine and the closing phenylalanine or tryptophan. The order of the fields is D gene, J gene, clone size, V gene, CDR3 DNA, CDR3 protein. The D gene is left open where the match is weak. Expanded clones are given a class, and other clones once, few, many or no size at all.

NA	TRBJ1-2	few	TRBV14	TGTGCCAGCAGCGACGGGTATGGCTACACCTTC	CASSDGYGYTF
NA	TRBJ1-6	NA	TRBV6-1	TGTGCCAGCAGCTCCCTGACAGAGATCAGGTCACCCCTCCACTTT	CASSSLTEIRSPLHF
NA	TRBJ1-6	NA	TRBV4-1	TGCGCCAGCAGCCCAGGAGGATGGACAGTAAGTTCACCCCTCCACTTT	CASSPGGWTVSSPLHF
NA	TRBJ1-5	NA	TRBV6-5	TGTGCCAGCAGTACGCCCCGGGGGCCCCAGCATTTT	CASSTPRGPQHF
NA	TRBJ1-4	NA	TRBV11-2	TGTGCCAGCAGCTTAGCCGCGCGGGGGCCGGGGGAAAAACTGTTTTTT	CASSLAARGPGEKLFF
TRBD1	TRBJ1-3	NA	TRBV28	TGTGCCAGCAGGACAGGGGGGGGCTCTGGAAACACCATATATTTT	CASRTGGGSGNTIYF
NA	TRBJ2-1	NA	TRBV5-1	TGCGCCAGCAGCTTGGACGTGGGGAGGTCCTACAATGAGCAGTTCTTC	CASSLDVGRSYNEQFF
NA	TRBJ2-7	NA	TRBV7-2	TGTGCCAGCAGCCCTAGCTACGAGCAGTACTTC	CASSPSYEQYF
NA	TRBJ1-4	NA	TRBV7-9	TGTGCCAGCAGCTTAGCCCAGGGTAGAGATGAAAAACTGTTTTTT	CASSLAQGRDEKLFF
TRBD1	TRBJ1-2	NA	TRBV19	TGTGCCAGTAGTCCCGAGGGACAGTTCTATGGCTACACCTTC	CASSPEGQFYGYTF
TRBD1	TRBJ1-4	NA	TRBV19	TGTGCCAGTAATTCAGGGGGTGCAACTAATGAAAAACTGTTTTTT	CASNSGGATNEKLFF
TRBD1	TRBJ1-2	few	TRBV6-5	TGTGCCAGCAGTCCAGGGACAGGGAGGTATGGCTACACCTTC	CASSPGTGRYGYTF
NA	TRBJ1-1	once	TRBV28	TGTGCCAGCAGTTCACAGGGCGCCACTGAAGCTTTCTTT	CASSSQGATEAFF
TRBD1	TRBJ1-1	NA	TRBV2	TGTGCCAGCTTGGACAGGGCAACTGAAGCTTTCTTT	CASLDRATEAFF
NA	TRBJ2-1	NA	TRBV29-1	TGCAGCGTTGATAGGGGCAATGAGCAGTTCTTC	CSVDRGNEQFF
NA	TRBJ1-3	NA	TRBV23-1	TGCGCCAGCAGTCAATCAGCAGGTCTCAGAAACACCATATATTTT	CASSQSAGLRNTIYF
NA	TRBJ1-1	NA	TRBV28	TGTGCCAGCAGTTCCGGAGGGGTTGGCACTGAAGCTTTCTTT	CASSSGGVGTEAFF
TRBD2	TRBJ2-1	NA	TRBV2	TGTGCCAGCAGTGATTTAGCGGGGGCCAGCGACAATGAGCAGTTCTTC	CASSDLAGASDNEQFF
TRBD1	TRBJ2-7	NA	TRBV6-1	TGTGCCAGCGCACCTTGGACAGGGTGGGAGCAGTACTTC	CASAPWTGWEQYF
TRBD1	TRBJ2-1	NA	TRBV6-1	TGTGCCAGCACTTTCGACAGGGGAGGCTACAATGAGCAGTTCTTC	CASTFDRGGYNEQFF
TRBD1	TRBJ2-2	once	TRBV27	TGTGCCAGCAGTCCCGACAGGGACGCCGGGGAGCTGTTTTTT	CASSPDRDAGELFF
NA	TRBJ2-2	NA	TRBV5-6	TGTGCCAGCAGCTTGGCCATGGGGGCAGGGCAGAGCACCGGGGAGCTGTTTTTT	CASSLAMGAGQSTGELFF
NA	TRBJ2-7	NA	TRBV19	TGTGCCACCCGGGACATTATTACGAGCGAGCAGTACTTC	CATRDIITSEQYF
TRBD2	TRBJ2-1	NA	TRBV5-1	TGCGCCAGCAGCACCGGGGGGGCCTACAATGAGCAGTTCTTC	CASSTGGAYNEQFF
NA	TRBJ2-7	NA	TRBV18	TGTGCCAGCTCACCGCCCCGCAGGACATACGAGCAGTACTTC	CASSPPRRTYEQYF
NA	TRBJ2-5	NA	TRBV9	TGTGCCAGCAGCGTAGGGACTCTCGGAGTAGAGACCCAGTACTTC	CASSVGTLGVETQYF
TRBD1	TRBJ1-1	NA	TRBV11-1	TGTGCCAGCAGCGGACGGAGGACAGGCCCCCGTGAAGCTTTCTTT	CASSGRRTGPREAFF
TRBD2	TRBJ2-1	NA	TRBV5-1	TGCGCCAGCAGCCCCGGGAGGAATAACAATGAGCAGTTCTTC	CASSPGRNNNEQFF
TRBD1	TRBJ1-2	NA	TRBV19	TGTGCCAGTGCCCCTGGACAGGGTGACGGTGGCTACACCTTC	CASAPGQGDGGYTF
TRBD2	TRBJ2-5	NA	TRBV7-2	TGTGCCAGCAGCCCGGGGGGACGGGGGGAAGAGACCCAGTACTTC	CASSPGGRGEETQYF
TRBD2	TRBJ2-2	once	TRBV6-1	TGTGCCACCTTAGCGGGGGCGAACACCGGGGAGCTGTTTTTT	CATLAGANTGELFF
NA	TRBJ2-1	NA	TRBV6-1	TGTGCCAGCAGTGAAACCCTGCGGGATGAGCAGTTCTTC	CASSETLRDEQFF
NA	TRBJ2-2	once	TRBV9	TGTGCCAGCAGCGTAGCAGGGTACTCGATAACCGGGGAGCTGTTTTTT	CASSVAGYSITGELFF
TRBD1	TRBJ2-7	NA	TRBV4-3	TGCGCCAGCAGCCAAGAAATTAGGGACAGTGCCTACGAGCAGTACTTC	CASSQEIRDSAYEQYF
TRBD1	TRBJ1-1	NA	TRBV29-1	TGCAGCGCCTCCATAGGGGGACAGGCTCGAACTTTCTTT	CSASIGGQARTFF
TRBD1	TRBJ1-2	NA	TRBV5-6	TGTGCCAGCAGCTCGGGACAGACCTATGGCTACACCTTC	CASSSGQTYGYTF
NA	TRBJ2-7	NA	TRBV6-4	TGTGCCAGCAGTGACCCCAGGACAGCCCCGACCTACGAGCAGTACTTC	CASSDPRTAPTYEQYF
NA	TRBJ1-5	few	TRBV6-5	TGTGCCAGCAGTCCAGGGCACAATCAGCCCCAGCATTTT	CASSPGHNQPQHF
NA	TRBJ2-7	few	TRBV6-1	TGTGCCAGCAGTGAATTTCCGGGGAGTGCCTACGAGCAGTACTTC	CASSEFPGSAYEQYF
NA	TRBJ1-2	NA	TRBV6-1	TGTGCCAGCTGTAGGACAGATTATGGCTACACCTTC	CASCRTDYGYTF
NA	TRBJ1-1	NA	TRBV5-1	TGCGCCAGCAGCCAGCTTGAACAGATGAACACTGAAGCTTTCTTT	CASSQLEQMNTEAFF
NA	TRBJ2-5	NA	TRBV7-9	TGTGCCAGCAGCATGAATGGGGCTAAAGAGACCCAGTACTTC	CASSMNGAKETQYF
NA	TRBJ2-5	once	TRBV7-9	TGTGCCAGCAGCCACCCAGGGGCTGGGGAGACCCAGTACTTC	CASSHPGAGETQYF
NA	TRBJ2-7	NA	TRBV5-1	TGCGCCAGCAGCTTAAATGGACAGTCCTACGAGCAGTACTTC	CASSLNGQSYEQYF
NA	TRBJ2-1	once	TRBV7-9	TGTGCCAGCAGCTTGAAGGGGGTGGGTGAGCAGTTCTTC	CASSLKGVGEQFF
NA	TRBJ2-5	NA	TRBV7-3	TGTGCCAGCAGCTTAAACCCGGGTAGGGAGACCCAGTACTTC	CASSLNPGRETQYF
TRBD1	TRBJ1-5	NA	TRBV7-9	TGTTCCAGCAGCTTAGGAACCCGACAGGGGAGACAGCCCCAGCATTTT	CSSSLGTRQGRQPQHF
NA	TRBJ1-2	NA	TRBV7-9	TGTGCCAGCAGCTTAGACCGCGCCTTC	CASSLDRAF
TRBD2	TRBJ2-1	NA	TRBV11-3	TGTGCCAGCAGCTCTAAGCGGGGATGGGACAATGAGCAGTTCTTC	CASSSKRGWDNEQFF
NA	TRBJ2-2	NA	TRBV6-5	TGTGCCAGCAGTCTTATACAGGGGGAGCTGTTTTTT	CASSLIQGELFF
TRBD1	TRBJ1-4	NA	TRBV6-1	TGTGCCAGCAGTGAAGTGGGGGCAGGGGGTGAAAAACTGTTTTTT	CASSEVGAGGEKLFF
NA	TRBJ1-1	few	TRBV7-9	TGTTCCAGCAGCTTGTACAGATCAAACACTGAAGCTTTCTTT	CSSSLYRSNTEAFF
TRBD2	TRBJ2-3	NA	TRBV5-1	TGCGCCAGCAGCTTGACTAGCGGGAGGGCAGATACGCAGTATTTT	CASSLTSGRADTQYF
TRBD2	TRBJ2-7	NA	TRBV28	TGTGCCAGCAGTGCCGTGGGGCGGGGGGAGCAGTACTTC	CASSAVGRGEQYF
TRBD1	TRBJ1-4	NA	TRBV19	TGTGCCAGTAGTATTCGAGACAGGGGAGAAAAACTGTTTTTT	CASSIRDRGEKLFF
NA	TRBJ2-7	NA	TRBV28	TGTGCCAGCAGCCGACGTGGTATGGCCGGAGGAGGCTACGAGCAGTACTTC	CASSRRGMAGGGYEQYF
NA	TRBJ2-7	NA	TRBV28	TGTGCCAGCAGTTTATTGGTCGGCGAGCAGTACTTC	CASSLLVGEQYF